One and the same sample provided the 18 T cell receptor beta chains below, sequenced in a study of T-cell reconstitution after alpha-beta-depleted transplantation in children. This sample's TCRbeta library carried unique molecular identifier barcodes. TCRdb itself ran the PCR reads through MiXCR, one entry per CDR3 protein. The sample holds about 400,000 distinct CDR3 sequences, about a fifth seen once. This sample comprised PBMCs from the stem cell graft donor, obtained from the stem cell graft. Receptor source: a human donor who donated a stem cell graft to a child with acute myeloid leukemia.

This clonotype has only a few counts. The chain carries TRBV3-1 and TRBJ2-1, with D uncertain. Germline CDR1 is LGHDT and CDR2 is YNNKEL (reference sequence). V dropped 0 bases and J dropped 3 bases, with 9 bases sitting between them. The CDR3 has 15 residues. The DNA for the CDR3 is TGTGCCAGCAGCCAAGACATTACAGACTACAATGAGCAGTTCTTC. Translation: CASSQDITDYNEQFF.

This clonotype turned up a few times. The rearrangement uses TRBV5-5 and TRBJ2-7, with a tentative D call TRBD2 (6 bases). V was clipped by 2 bases and J by 6 bases, with 15 bases between them. The V gene's germline CDR1 is SGHKS and CDR2 YYEKEE (reference sequence). This CDR3 spans 14 amino acids. The DNA of the CDR3 is TGTGCCAGCAGCTTCCGGGACTCCCGGGTCGAGCAGTACTTC. This sequence encodes CASSFRDSRVEQYF. Looking up the rest from reference TRBV5-5 and TRBJ2-7 gives the full variable domain: DAGVTQSPTHLIKTRGQQVTLRCSPISGHKSVSWYQQVLGQGPQFIFQYYEKEERGRGNFPDRFSARQFPNYSSELNVNALLLGDSALYLCASSFRDSRVEQYFGPGTRLTVT.

J is TRBJ2-1 and V is TRBV7-6; D might be TRBD2 (6 bases). The CDR3 runs to 15 residues. The germline CDR1 and CDR2 sequences are SGHVS and FNYEAQ. Trimming removed 3 bases at V and 7 bases at J, with 16 bases between. The CDR3 DNA reads TGTGCCAGCAGCTTCGCGGAGGGCTTAAAGAATGAGCAGTTCTTC. Translation: CASSFAEGLKNEQFF.

This clonotype has only a few counts. V gene TRBV20-1 combines with J gene TRBJ2-7; 8 bases map to TRBD2. Germline V gene data show CDR1 as DFQATT and CDR2 as SNEGSKA (reference sequence). The CDR3 is made up of 15 amino acids. J lost 6 bases, V lost 2 bases, and 12 bases had no gene match. The CDR3 loop is CSARYGGDSSGEQYF. CDR3 sequence (DNA): TGCAGTGCTAGATACGGGGGGGACTCCAGCGGCGAGCAGTACTTC.

This clonotype was seen a few times. The V gene is TRBV12-3 or TRBV12-4, the J gene TRBJ2-1; perhaps D is TRBD1 or TRBD2 (6 bases each). The CDR3 is 14 amino acids. V was shortened by 5 bases and J by 5 bases, with 13 bases between the two germline ends. The DNA of the CDR3 is TGTGCCAGCAGTGGGGGGCCTTCAGACAATGAGCAGTTCTTC. Residues: CASSGGPSDNEQFF.

There are many counts of this clonotype. The V gene is TRBV29-1, the J gene TRBJ2-7; 10 bases are shared with TRBD2. The germline gives CDR1 SQVTM, CDR2 ANQGSEA. The CDR3 contains 12 residues. The V segment lost 8 bases and the J segment 5 bases; nucleotides outside the gene matches: 6. CDR3 residues: CSTGTSDHEQYF. In nucleotides, the CDR3 is TGCAGCACCGGGACTAGCGACCACGAGCAGTACTTC.

This clonotype was detected a few times. The rearrangement links TRBV4-1 to TRBJ1-1, with D maybe TRBD1 (5 bases). This CDR3 comprises 13 residues. Per the germline V gene, CDR1 is MGHRA and CDR2 is YSYEKL. Trimming stripped 7 bases from V and 3 bases from J, with 12 bases between. CDR3 DNA sequence: TGCGCCAGCACCGACAGAAAATACACTGAAGCTTTCTTT. Its translation is CASTDRKYTEAFF.

This chain links TRBV5-1 with TRBJ2-4; weak D call: TRBD1 (6 bases). V gave up 8 bases and J gave up 3 bases, with 18 bases separating them. The CDR3 runs to 15 residues. CDR1 and CDR2 from the germline V gene are SGHRS and YFSETQ. Here the CDR3 reads CARPGSRTVKNIQYF. In nucleotides, the CDR3 is TGCGCCAGACCCGGCTCCCGGACAGTCAAAAACATTCAGTACTTC. Full variable domain (missing parts from reference TRBV5-1 and TRBJ2-4): KAGVTQTPRYLIKTRGQQVTLSCSPISGHRSVSWYQQTPGQGLQFLFEYFSETQRNKGNFPGRFSGRQFSNSRSEMNVSTLELGDSALYLCARPGSRTVKNIQYFGAGTRLSVL.

The chain links TRBV27 to TRBJ2-7; weak D call: TRBD1 (6 bases). Germline V gene lookup returns CDR1 MNHEY and CDR2 SMNVEV (reference sequence). Between the trimmed V and J ends, which lost 5 bases and 7 bases, there was a span of 18 bases. CDR3 size: 14 residues. CDR3 in DNA: TGTGCCAGCAGTCCCGTCGGGCAGGGGTGGGAGCAGTACTTC. Protein sequence: CASSPVGQGWEQYF.

The chain employs TRBV28 and TRBJ1-1, with no clear D. V shed 5 bases and J shed 3 bases, with 13 bases lying between them. The CDR3 is 14 residues long. Looked up from germline, CDR1 is MDHEN and CDR2 is SYDVKM. CDR3 protein: CASSGSPTYTEAFF. The CDR3 DNA reads as TGTGCCAGCAGTGGGTCGCCTACCTACACTGAAGCTTTCTTT.

This clonotype was picked up a small number of times. The chain carries TRBV20-1 and TRBJ2-1, with TRBD1 as a possible D gene (6 bases). Germline-derived CDR1 and CDR2 are DFQATT and SNEGSKA (reference sequence). V lost 5 bases and J 10 bases, leaving 12 bases between the germline ends. The CDR3 has 11 residues. In DNA, the CDR3 is TGCAGTGCTGGGGGCCCCAGGGAGCAGTTCTTC. Protein: CSAGGPREQFF.

Ten or more counts support this clonotype. The chain employs TRBV12-3 or TRBV12-4 and TRBJ1-6, with D maybe TRBD1 (6 bases). CDR3 length: 14 residues. Trimming shortened V by 6 bases and J by 5 bases, and 11 bases separated the two germline ends. The CDR3 DNA reads TGTGCCAGCAGATACAGGGAGGATAATTCACCCCTCCACTTT. It codes for CASRYREDNSPLHF.

This clonotype was detected only a few times. V is TRBV6-5 and J is TRBJ2-2; 8 bases are a match to TRBD2. With V trimmed by 3 bases and J by 7 bases, 7 bases remained unmatched. The CDR3 runs 15 residues. The germline V gene has CDR1 MNHEY and CDR2 SVGAGI. The DNA of the CDR3 is TGTGCCAGCAGTTATGCGGGGGGCGAATTCGGGGAGCTGTTTTTT. It codes for CASSYAGGEFGELFF.

CDR3 in DNA: TGTGCCAGCAGGCGGCGGGGCCGGGAGGGCCGATCCAATGAGCAGTTCTTC. It encodes CASRRRGREGRSNEQFF. The chain carries TRBV7-8 and TRBJ2-1; 8 bases are a match to TRBD2. With 6 bases clipped from V and 6 bases from J, the junction kept 16 bases outside the gene matches. The CDR3 is made up of 17 amino acids. Germline values: CDR1 SGHVS, CDR2 FQNEAQ.

Notes on this clonotype: A much larger clone is a single base away; this may be a read error. The chain is built from TRBV28 and TRBJ2-5; no clear D. The CDR3 runs to 11 residues. V lost 7 bases, J lost 3 bases, and 6 bases lay in between. Per germline, CDR1 MDHEN and CDR2 SYDVKM. CDR3 sequence reads: CASTQEETQYF. Written as DNA, the CDR3 is TGTGCCAGCACCCAGGAAGAGACCCAGTACTTC.

This clonotype has more than one count but fewer than ten. V is TRBV20-1 and J is TRBJ1-1, with D perhaps matching TRBD1 (5 bases). Germline V gene lookup returns CDR1 DFQATT and CDR2 SNEGSKA (reference sequence). Between the trimmed V and J ends, which lost 2 bases and 5 bases, there was a span of 15 bases. The CDR3 totals 14 residues. The CDR3 here is CSARPGTNPTEAFF. DNA of the CDR3: TGCAGTGCTAGACCCGGGACTAACCCTACTGAAGCTTTCTTT.

V is TRBV24-1 and J is TRBJ1-5; possible D gene TRBD1, 6 bases. Per germline, CDR1 KGHDR and CDR2 SFDVKD. The CDR3 runs to 14 residues. Trimming stripped 3 bases from V and 1 base from J, with 6 bases between. CDR3 DNA: TGTGCCACCAGTGATCAGGGGAGCAATCAGCCCCAGCATTTT. The encoded protein is CATSDQGSNQPQHF.

This clonotype was observed at least ten times. This chain connects TRBV21-1 to TRBJ1-1; the D call TRBD1 from the table was never checked on the DNA. TRBV21-1 corresponds to a pseudogene. This CDR3 comprises 15 residues. DNA of the CDR3: TGTGCCAGCCAGAGAGGGGGAAGTAGTGACACTGAAGCTTTCTTT. Residues: CASQRGGSSDTEAFF.